A single sample gave rise to the 32 T cell receptor beta chains below, sequenced in a study of cytomegalovirus exposure and HLA in healthy donors. A multiplex PCR was run with 60 Vbeta primers and 13 Jbeta primers. The assay was immunoSEQ multiplex PCR, and TCRdb's table has in-frame clones only and misses some. The top ten hold 3.8% of the sample, which has around 200,000 clones, over 75% seen once. Sequencing was carried out using PBMCs. These TCRs come from a middle-aged man in good health and CMV-seronegative.

This clone turned up a few times. In DNA, the CDR3 is TGCGCCAGCAGCCAAGATATGGGACAGGGTAGCGAGCAGTACTTC. Residues: CASSQDMGQGSEQYF. This chain joins TRBV4-3 and TRBJ2-7; TRBD1 aligns across 9 bases. The CDR3 totals 15 residues. Unmatched junction bases numbered 6, after V lost 0 bases and J lost 6 bases. Germline CDR1 reads LGHNA; CDR2 reads YSLEER.

This clone was seen just once. The chain links TRBV18 to TRBJ2-7; D is ambiguous. The CDR3 loop spans 13 amino acids. With 5 bases removed from V and 3 bases from J, the gap between germline ends came to 11 bases. CDR1 KGHSH and CDR2 LQKENI come from the germline V gene. This chain's CDR3 is CASSSETGYEQYF. DNA for the CDR3: TGTGCCAGCTCATCCGAAACGGGCTACGAGCAGTACTTC.

The chain links TRBV6-6 to TRBJ2-1; TRBD1 is a possible D gene (6 bases). CDR1 is MNHNY and CDR2 is SVGAGI in the germline V gene (reference sequence). CDR3 length: 15 amino acids. The V and J ends lost 6 bases and 0 bases respectively, with 12 bases between them. In nucleotides, the CDR3 is TGTGCCAGCAGACCTACAGGGAGCTCCTACAATGAGCAGTTCTTC. Residues: CASRPTGSSYNEQFF.

About this clone itself: The same CDR3 arises from other DNA sequences in this sample as well. The chain couples TRBV27 to TRBJ2-7; possibly TRBD1 for D (6 bases). Trimming cost V 6 bases and J 0 bases, with 12 bases left between them. Germline V CDR1 and CDR2: MNHEY, SMNVEV (reference sequence). This CDR3 is 14 amino acids long. The CDR3, as DNA: TGTGCCAGCAGACCCGGACAGAGCTCCTACGAGCAGTACTTC. Encoded protein: CASRPGQSSYEQYF.

The chain joins TRBV18 to TRBJ2-6; no clear D. This CDR3 is 15 amino acids long. Germline loops: CDR1 KGHSH, CDR2 LQKENI. Trimming left V 2 bases short and J 0 bases short, with 5 bases between. This CDR3 reads CASSPILSGANVLTF. The CDR3 nucleotides read TGTGCCAGCTCACCAATACTCTCTGGGGCCAACGTCCTGACTTTC.

This chain connects TRBV19 to TRBJ1-2; the match to TRBD1 covers 10 bases. The CDR3 covers 14 residues. V dropped 5 bases and J dropped 3; count of bases not matched to a gene: 3. Germline V gene lookup returns CDR1 LNHDA and CDR2 SQIVND (reference sequence). In DNA, the CDR3 is TGTGCCAGTAGTTCAGGACAGGGGGACTATGGCTACACCTTC. Encoded protein: CASSSGQGDYGYTF.

V usage is TRBV10-3 and J usage is TRBJ2-1; D might be TRBD1 (5 bases). The CDR3 extends over 13 amino acids. V was shortened by 3 bases and J by 6 bases, with 9 bases between the two germline ends. Germline V gene data show CDR1 as ENHRY and CDR2 as SYGVKD. CDR3 sequence reads: CAISDSRGNEQFF. CDR3 nucleotides: TGTGCCATCAGTGATTCTAGGGGCAATGAGCAGTTCTTC.

The chain carries TRBV7-2 and TRBJ2-1, with 11 positions matching TRBD2. Per germline, CDR1 SGHTA and CDR2 FQGNSA. The CDR3 runs to 18 residues. With 5 bases clipped from V and 4 bases from J, the junction kept 13 bases outside the gene matches. CDR3 sequence reads: CASSIGRTGLAEYNEQFF. DNA of the CDR3: TGTGCCAGCAGCATCGGACGGACGGGACTAGCGGAGTACAATGAGCAGTTCTTC.

The chain has TRBV10-3 and TRBJ2-7; TRBD1 matches 10 bases. The CDR3 is made up of 14 amino acids. Trimming cost V 6 bases and J 2 bases; bases outside gene matches: 4. Germline values: CDR1 ENHRY, CDR2 SYGVKD. The CDR3 region is CAISRGQGTYEQYF. DNA for the CDR3: TGTGCCATCAGCCGGGGACAGGGGACCTACGAGCAGTACTTC.

The chain couples TRBV4-3 to TRBJ1-1; 7 positions match TRBD1. The CDR3 spans 16 residues. The ends lost 0 bases at V and 3 bases at J; junction bases unmatched: 7. The germline V gene has CDR1 LGHNA and CDR2 YSLEER. DNA for the CDR3: TGCGCCAGCAGCCAAGATACGGAGGGGGCGTACACTGAAGCTTTCTTT. This encodes CASSQDTEGAYTEAFF.

The sample holds one count of this clone. The chain recombines TRBV7-9 with TRBJ1-1, with unresolved D. Germline values: CDR1 SEHNR, CDR2 FQNEAQ (reference sequence). CDR3 length: 13 residues. Trimming left V 1 base short and J 3 bases short, with 6 bases between. The CDR3: CASSLGPDTEAFF. DNA of the CDR3: TGTGCCAGCAGCTTAGGCCCGGACACTGAAGCTTTCTTT.

The chain carries TRBV30 and TRBJ2-7; weak D call: TRBD2 (6 bases). The CDR3 runs to 11 residues. Germline CDR1 reads GTSNPN; CDR2 reads SVGIG (reference sequence). Trimming stripped 7 bases from V and 6 bases from J, with 13 bases between. The chain's CDR3 is CALAGEAEQYF. The CDR3 nucleotides read TGTGCCTTGGCCGGGGAGGCCGAGCAGTACTTC.

This chain uses TRBV18 with TRBJ2-1, with 9 nucleotides matching TRBD2. In germline, CDR1 is KGHSH, CDR2 LQKENI. Trimming at V came to 3 bases and at J to 9 bases, leaving 6 bases not matched to a gene. The CDR3 has 14 amino acids. The CDR3 sequence: CASSPGLALGEQFF. The CDR3 bases are TGTGCCAGCTCACCGGGACTAGCATTGGGTGAGCAGTTCTTC.

This chain connects TRBV19 to TRBJ2-5, with TRBD2 identical over 8 bases. Trimming at V came to 5 bases and at J to 5 bases, leaving 13 bases not matched to a gene. The germline V gene has CDR1 LNHDA and CDR2 SQIVND (reference sequence). This CDR3 region has 16 residues. In DNA, the CDR3 is TGTGCCAGTAGTTCAAGTCCGGGACTAGAAGTGGAGACCCAGTACTTC. This gives the protein CASSSSPGLEVETQYF.

With respect to this clone: Other DNA sequences in the sample encode the same CDR3. The chain employs TRBV27 and TRBJ2-7; TRBD1 matches at 7 bases. V gave up 8 bases and J gave up 6 bases; unmatched junction bases: 4. CDR1 MNHEY and CDR2 SMNVEV come from the germline V gene (reference sequence). This CDR3 spans 11 amino acids. The CDR3 region is CASWTGREQYF. Written as DNA, the CDR3 is TGTGCCAGCTGGACAGGTCGCGAGCAGTACTTC.

CDR3 region: CASGKGSSGNTIYF. The CDR3 DNA reads TGTGCCAGCGGAAAGGGGTCCTCTGGAAACACCATATATTTT. V is TRBV6-1 and J is TRBJ1-3; a possible D gene is TRBD1 (5 bases). Germline-derived CDR1 and CDR2 are MNHNS and SASEGT. The CDR3 is 14 residues long. The V gene lost 8 bases and the J gene lost 0 bases, with 11 bases spanning the gap.

This clone was seen a single time. Different DNA sequences within this sample yield the same CDR3. The CDR3 DNA sequence: TGCGCCAGCAGCCAAGATCTTAATCAGCCCCAGCATTTT. Its translation: CASSQDLNQPQHF. The chain uses TRBV4-3 and TRBJ1-5; D uncertain. The CDR3 runs to 13 residues. The germline gives CDR1 LGHNA, CDR2 YSLEER. Trimming removed 0 bases at V and 4 bases at J, with 4 bases between.

As regards this clone: Germline and junction disagree at one end, which may indicate a read error. The chain joins TRBV7-9 to TRBJ2-7, with no clear D. This CDR3 has 12 amino acids. Germline V gives CDR1 SEHNR, CDR2 FQNEAQ (reference sequence). The CDR3 nucleotides are TGTTCCAGCAGCTTCGCGGTGAACGAGCAGTACTTC. Translated: CSSSFAVNEQYF.

The CDR3 DNA sequence: TGTGCCACCAGCAAGGGGCAGGGGGTAGGCAGTACCTATGGCTACACCTTC. Translation: CATSKGQGVGSTYGYTF. This rearrangement joins TRBV15 to TRBJ1-2, with TRBD1 matching over 7 bases. The CDR3 is 17 amino acids. The V and J ends lost 4 bases and 4 bases, in that order; junction bases with no gene match: 15. Germline V CDR1 and CDR2: LNHNV, YYDKDF (reference sequence). Based on the CDR3 plus reference TRBV15 and TRBJ1-2, the full variable domain is DAMVIQNPRYQVTQFGKPVTLSCSQTLNHNVMYWYQQKSSQAPKLLFHYYDKDFNNEADTPDNFQSRRPNTSFCFLDIRSPGLGDTAMYLCATSKGQGVGSTYGYTFGSGTRLTVV.

The V gene is TRBV5-5, the J gene TRBJ2-5; 16 nucleotides agree with TRBD2. This CDR3 has 17 residues. From germline, CDR1 is SGHKS and CDR2 YYEKEE (reference sequence). J was trimmed by 5 bases and V by 3 bases; bases with no gene match: 7. This chain's CDR3 is CASSSGTSGGAAETQYF. The CDR3 DNA reads as TGTGCCAGCAGCTCCGGGACTAGCGGGGGGGCCGCGGAGACCCAGTACTTC. The full variable domain, with the rest looked up from reference TRBV5-5 and TRBJ2-5, is DAGVTQSPTHLIKTRGQQVTLRCSPISGHKSVSWYQQVLGQGPQFIFQYYEKEERGRGNFPDRFSARQFPNYSSELNVNALLLGDSALYLCASSSGTSGGAAETQYFGPGTRLLVL.

The chain joins TRBV13 to TRBJ1-1; 9 bases align to TRBD1. The CDR3 consists of 14 residues. With V trimmed by 3 bases and J by 3 bases, 2 bases remained unmatched. Germline V CDR1 and CDR2: PRHDT, FYEKMQ (reference sequence). The CDR3 nucleotides read TGTGCCAGCAGCTTCTACAGGGGGCACACTGAAGCTTTCTTT. Its translation: CASSFYRGHTEAFF.

The chain joins TRBV4-1 to TRBJ1-3; D is uncertain. CDR1 is MGHRA, CDR2 YSYEKL, per germline. This CDR3 is 17 amino acids long. Trimming stripped 4 bases from V and 0 bases from J, with 16 bases between. The CDR3 nucleotides read TGCGCCAGCAGCCCGTACGGGATATTCTACTCTGGAAACACCATATATTTT. Its translation: CASSPYGIFYSGNTIYF.

This clone turned up a few times. The chain joins TRBV14 to TRBJ2-7; 8 nucleotides match TRBD1. CDR3 length: 15 residues. Trimming at V came to 4 bases and at J to 2 bases, leaving 7 bases not matched to a gene. Germline CDR1 is SGHDN and CDR2 is FVKESK. CDR3 amino acids: CASSPRDRRAYEQYF. The CDR3 nucleotides are TGTGCCAGCAGCCCCAGGGACAGGAGAGCCTACGAGCAGTACTTC. Filled out from reference TRBV14 and TRBJ2-7, the complete variable domain reads EAGVTQFPSHSVIEKGQTVTLRCDPISGHDNLYWYRRVMGKEIKFLLHFVKESKQDESGMPNNRFLAERTGGTYSTLKVQPAELEDSGVYFCASSPRDRRAYEQYFGPGTRLTVT.

This clone was counted once. The chain recombines TRBV7-9 with TRBJ2-5; TRBD2 might be the D (5 bases). From germline, CDR1 is SEHNR and CDR2 FQNEAQ (reference sequence). The V end was cut by 5 bases, the J end by 0 bases, with 10 bases between. The CDR3 totals 14 residues. Here the CDR3 reads CASSPRGNQETQYF. For the CDR3, the DNA is TGTGCCAGCAGCCCTAGAGGGAACCAAGAGACCCAGTACTTC. Variable domain in full (rest from reference TRBV7-9 and TRBJ2-5): DTGVSQNPRHKITKRGQNVTFRCDPISEHNRLYWYRQTLGQGPEFLTYFQNEAQLEKSRLLSDRFSAERPKGSFSTLEIQRTEQGDSAMYLCASSPRGNQETQYFGPGTRLLVL.

The chain couples TRBV5-5 to TRBJ1-3; D not resolved. The CDR3 is made up of 17 amino acids. Trimming removed 10 bases from V and 0 bases from J, with 23 bases in between. Looked up from germline, CDR1 is SGHKS and CDR2 is YYEKEE (reference sequence). DNA for the CDR3: TGTGCCTCCTCGGCGGAAACTATTCGATACTCTGGAAACACCATATATTTT. This sequence encodes CASSAETIRYSGNTIYF.

V gene TRBV6-5 combines with J gene TRBJ2-7, with D possibly matching TRBD2 (5 bases). Per the germline V gene, CDR1 is MNHEY and CDR2 is SVGAGI. The length of the CDR3 is 13 residues. Trimming pared 2 bases from V and 5 bases from J, leaving 10 bases between. Here the CDR3 DNA reads TGTGCCAGCAGTTACCCGGGGAGTAACGAGCAGTACTTC. Residues: CASSYPGSNEQYF.

The genes are TRBV7-3 and TRBJ2-3; TRBD2 agrees at 9 bases. The CDR3 is 20 amino acids. The V gene end was trimmed by 1 base and the J gene end by 0 bases; junction bases not matched to a gene: 14. Germline V gene lookup returns CDR1 SGHTA and CDR2 FQGTGA. The chain's CDR3 is CASSLRGGGAGLYSTDTQYF. For the CDR3, the DNA is TGTGCCAGCAGCTTAAGAGGCGGGGGGGCTGGTCTATATAGCACAGATACGCAGTATTTT.

The sample holds a few counts of this clone. V and J are TRBV27 and TRBJ2-5; no clear D. There are 13 residues in the CDR3. Per germline, CDR1 MNHEY and CDR2 SMNVEV (reference sequence). Trimming cost V 3 bases and J 5 bases, with 10 bases left between them. CDR3 nucleotide sequence: TGTGCCAGCAGTTTCGCACCGCGGGAGACCCAGTACTTC. Amino acids: CASSFAPRETQYF.

The chain employs TRBV9 and TRBJ1-3; possible D gene TRBD1, 5 bases. Germline CDR1 SGDLS, CDR2 YYNGEE. V was shortened by 0 bases and J by 3 bases, with 10 bases between the two germline ends. CDR3 length: 15 amino acids. The CDR3 DNA reads as TGTGCCAGCAGCGTAGTCGGGGGTATTGGAAACACCATATATTTT. This translates into CASSVVGGIGNTIYF.

This clone was detected a few times. The chain couples TRBV10-3 to TRBJ2-7; a possible D gene is TRBD1 (6 bases). The CDR3 totals 12 residues. In germline, CDR1 is ENHRY, CDR2 SYGVKD. The CDR3 DNA reads as TGTGCGACCCGGGCAGGGGACTACGAGCAGTACTTC. It is translated as CATRAGDYEQYF.

The chain links TRBV6-5 to TRBJ1-2; D perhaps matches TRBD1 (5 bases). Germline V gene lookup returns CDR1 MNHEY and CDR2 SVGAGI. The CDR3 is 14 amino acids. The V end was cut by 6 bases, the J end by 8 bases, with 19 bases between. CDR3 in amino acids: CASSPGWPDRGYTF. The CDR3 coding sequence is TGTGCCAGCAGCCCCGGCTGGCCTGACAGAGGCTACACCTTC.

The sample holds one count of this clone. The chain employs TRBV27 and TRBJ2-7; tentatively, D is TRBD1 (5 bases). V lost 6 bases and J lost 8, with 23 bases in between. The V gene's germline CDR1 is MNHEY and CDR2 SMNVEV (reference sequence). The CDR3 consists of 15 residues. CDR3 nucleotide sequence: TGTGCCAGCAGATTCGATCCGACAGACTCTGCGAAGCAGTACTTC. Its translation: CASRFDPTDSAKQYF.